Given below is one T cell receptor (beta chain) in context. The antigen remains undetermined. Researchers took RNA transcripts and amplified the TCR beta CDR3 regions from them. HTBI primers drove first-round RT-PCR of the TCR CDR3. Using its own MiXCR run on the multiplex PCR reads, TCRdb lists one record per CDR3 protein. This table holds some 500,000 distinct CDR3 sequences, approximately 15% found once. The data belong to a study of T cells in Graves' hyperthyroidism and ophthalmopathy. Turning to the study itself: Specimen type is peripheral blood, collected at initial diagnosis prior to any treatment. Notes on the study in general: Ophthalmopathy, as predicted by the model, came a median roughly 6.5 months after the prediction. Separation of ophthalmopathy from stable hyperthyroidism was achieved by a 13 V-J model. Among thyroid clonotypes expanded above 0.001, most also appeared in blood.

The V segment lost 5 bases and the J segment 0 bases; nucleotides outside the gene matches: 5. The CDR3 is made up of 15 amino acids. Germline V CDR1 and CDR2: MNHNS, SASEGT. The receptor's source is a woman younger than 30 with Graves' hyperthyroidism. The V call is TRBV6-1, the J call TRBJ2-7, with TRBD2 matching 9 bases. Sequences were obtained from blood. The CDR3 sequence is CASSPYSGSSYEQYF. CDR3 sequence (DNA): TGTGCCAGCAGTCCCTATAGCGGGAGCTCCTACGAGCAGTACTTC.